This T cell receptor beta chain was sequenced during a study of T cells in Graves' hyperthyroidism and ophthalmopathy. Germline assignment: CDR1 MGHRA and CDR2 YSYEKL. This CDR3 has 16 amino acids. RNA transcripts provided the source from which TCR beta CDR3 regions were amplified. Primed by the HTBI set, a first-round RT-PCR was run on the TCR CDR3. TCRdb analysed the multiplex PCR reads with MiXCR anew, one entry per CDR3 protein. Of hundreds of thousands of distinct CDR3 sequences listed, approximately 15% were seen once; the top ten hold under 3.5%. As concerns this clonotype: Its ends do not fully match the called genes, so a read error is possible.

A NOSPECS grade of at least 4, a Clinical Activity Score of at least 3 and duration under 3 months were recorded in ophthalmopathy patients. From more than 9.5 ml of fresh peripheral blood, PBMCs were isolated. This TCR was recovered from a woman aged 40 to 50 with Graves' ophthalmopathy. The rearrangement uses TRBV4-1 and TRBJ2-1; 9 positions match TRBD2. The sequenced sample consisted of blood. This CDR3 reads CASGQLAGVFTDEQFF. Here the CDR3 DNA reads TGCGCCAGCGGCCAGTTAGCGGGAGTGTTTACAGATGAGCAGTTCTTC.